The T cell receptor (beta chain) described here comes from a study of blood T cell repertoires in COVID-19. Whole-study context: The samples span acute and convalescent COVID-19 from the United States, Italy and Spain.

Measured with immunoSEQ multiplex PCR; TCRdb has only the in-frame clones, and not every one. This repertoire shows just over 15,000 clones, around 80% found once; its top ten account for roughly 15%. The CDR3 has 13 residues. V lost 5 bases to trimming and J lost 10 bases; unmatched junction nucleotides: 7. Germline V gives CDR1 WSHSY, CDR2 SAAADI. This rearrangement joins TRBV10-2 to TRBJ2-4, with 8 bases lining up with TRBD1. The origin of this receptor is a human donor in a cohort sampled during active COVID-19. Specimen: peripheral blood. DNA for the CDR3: TGCGCCAGCAGTCCGGGACAGGCCCTGATTCAGTACTTC. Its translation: CASSPGQALIQYF.